This TCR beta chain was sequenced during a study of blood T cell repertoires in COVID-19. Study context: Donors in the United States, Italy and Spain gave samples during acute or convalescent COVID-19. PBMCs, B-cell-depleted T cells, or T cells provided the cDNA or gDNA that made up the material.

The CDR3 is 13 residues long. Trimming stripped 3 bases from V and 2 bases from J, with 7 bases between. The germline V gene has CDR1 SGHAT and CDR2 FQDESV (reference sequence). TCRdb keeps only in-frame clones here, not all; method: immunoSEQ multiplex PCR. This sample has about 150,000 clones, with around four fifths found just once. Those enrolled in Seattle joined during active infection and were followed longitudinally afterward. Sequences were obtained from peripheral blood. This receptor was obtained from a woman aged 80 or over with COVID-19, enrolled during active disease. The chain joins TRBV11-1 to TRBJ2-5; D gene uncertain. In DNA form, the CDR3 reads TGTGCCAGCAGCTTCGGTGTTCAAGAGACCCAGTACTTC. Residues: CASSFGVQETQYF.